The sequence of this T cell receptor (beta chain) was determined in a study of T cells in localized non-small cell lung cancer (dated by TCRdb to 2020 to 2021). The study in broad terms: The study examined T cell repertoires in roughly 240 patients with early-stage NSCLC and compared tumors with uninvolved tumor-adjacent lungs. The cohort comprised around 250 treatment-naïve NSCLC patients with resected, localized lung tumors. NSCLC patients had a mean age of approximately 66 years, and around 130 were male and 107 female. Paper-wide results and their limitations: Because the study design was exploratory, TCR variables were selected using unadjusted p-values without false-discovery rate correction. Multi-region tumor sequencing was not performed, so intratumor heterogeneity could not be excluded. Uninvolved tumor-adjacent lung showed the highest T cell clonality, higher than tumor, which suggests more focused antigenic responses in the adjacent lung. Longer overall survival was associated with higher T cell density in blood, whereas shorter survival was associated with higher clonality in adjacent lung. A median of approximately 57 of the top 100 tumor clones were detected in paired uninvolved adjacent lung, and approximately 28 of these tumor clones were also found among the top 100 clones of the paired uninvolved adjacent lung.

At diagnosis, peripheral blood, uninvolved tumor-adjacent lung and tumor were collected and stored as a combination of fresh-frozen and FFPE material. For TCR repertoire profiling, blood samples were analyzed in the form of peripheral blood mononuclear cells. The immunoSEQ Assay was used to sequence TCR beta CDR3 regions from DNA. As for the authors' bioinformatics: To compute T cell density, TCR beta template counts were normalized to usable DNA, which was estimated by amplifying housekeeping genes. The preseqR package was used to estimate richness by extrapolating to 400,000 templates for PBMC samples and to 120,000 templates for tissue samples. Clonality was taken to be one minus Pielou's evenness. Tissue-enriched TCRs were identified through differential abundance testing performed on productive amino-acid clonotypes, with a minimum total count of 5 and an alpha of 0.1. Repertoire overlap between compartments was quantified with the Jaccard Index and Morisita Overlap Index. TCR beta CDR3s were clustered by GLIPH together with public tetramer-defined viral CDR3s, and at least three viral sequences plus V-gene enrichment were required for viral motifs. TCRdb stores this immuneACCESS table with in-frame sequences only. Part of the clones is absent; in the studies checked, under half of the shortfall reflects unresolved V genes, and no reason is known for the rest. That table gives V, J and clone size, and the DNA gave D and trimming. The sample records about 20,000 clones, over 70% of which are singletons. Clones ranked in the top ten supply over 9% of the sample.

As to this clone: The antigen it recognizes is unknown. No much larger clone exists at a distance of one base, and base qualities are not known.

The germline V gene (reference sequence) gives CDR1 as SGHKS and CDR2 as YYEKEE. V ends up 0 bases short and J 2 bases short, with an unmatched junction base count of 4. The CDR3 contains 15 residues, cysteine and phenylalanine counted. CDR3 DNA only is kept here, 45 bases in frame from base 1. The V gene is TRBV5-5 and the J gene is TRBJ1-1, with 7 middle bases fitting TRBD1. The sample was PBMCs, taken before any cancer treatment. The receptor was isolated from a man aged 40 to 70 with stage II squamous cell lung carcinoma. The CDR3 protein sequence reads: CASSLEGTVNTEAFF. The DNA is as follows: TGTGCCAGCAGCTTGGAGGGGACAGTCAACACTGAAGCTTTCTTT.